This TCR beta chain originates from a study of Tregs in tolerant kidney transplant recipients. Whole-study findings and limits: Validation in larger populations is needed because few patients were studied.

To note about this clone: Its specificity is unknown.

CD4+CD25+CD127- Tregs, CD4+CD25- non-Tregs, CD4 and CD8 cells were sorted. CDR3 size: 15 residues. V lost 0 bases and J lost 3, with 12 bases in between. Germline values: CDR1 SGHTA, CDR2 FQGNSA. This table comes from immunoSEQ multiplex PCR, and its TCRdb copy is limited to in-frame clones, with some not included. The profile covers approximately 260,000 clones, with about 80% appearing a single time and roughly 0.67% taken by the ten largest. The sample comprised CD4+ T cells from blood. The clonotype originates from a human donor in good health. V gene TRBV7-2 combines with J gene TRBJ2-7; D not certain. CDR3 sequence: CASSLAGLEHYEQYF. The CDR3 bases are TGTGCCAGCAGCTTAGCGGGTCTGGAACACTACGAGCAGTACTTC. The full variable domain, with the rest looked up from reference TRBV7-2 and TRBJ2-7, is GAGVSQSPSNKVTEKGKDVELRCDPISGHTALYWYRQSLGQGLEFLIYFQGNSAPDKSGLPSDRFSAERTGGSVSTLTIQRTQQEDSAVYLCASSLAGLEHYEQYFGPGTRLTVT.